The TCR beta chain described here comes from a study of CD8+CD57+ T cells in acquired aplastic anemia. Whoever was chosen for sequencing had shown CD8+CD57+ cell expansion by flow cytometry. CDR3 and TCR beta VDJ profiling relied on genomic DNA as the template. TCRdb reanalysed the reads using MiXCR and keeps one entry per CDR3 protein. The sample yields hundreds of thousands of distinct CDR3 sequences, roughly a third seen once. This clonotype has only a few counts. V lost 8 bases and J lost 9, with 13 bases in between. Germline values: CDR1 SEHNR, CDR2 FQNEAQ (reference sequence). This CDR3 region has 11 residues.

Source material: sorted CD4+, CD8+, or CD8+CD57+ T cells (not recorded which) from PBMCs. This sequence was found in a human donor with aplastic anemia. This chain joins TRBV7-9 and TRBJ1-2; D gene ambiguous. CDR3 in amino acids: CASSPRWRYTF. The CDR3 nucleotides are TGTGCCAGCTCACCCCGCTGGCGCTACACCTTC.